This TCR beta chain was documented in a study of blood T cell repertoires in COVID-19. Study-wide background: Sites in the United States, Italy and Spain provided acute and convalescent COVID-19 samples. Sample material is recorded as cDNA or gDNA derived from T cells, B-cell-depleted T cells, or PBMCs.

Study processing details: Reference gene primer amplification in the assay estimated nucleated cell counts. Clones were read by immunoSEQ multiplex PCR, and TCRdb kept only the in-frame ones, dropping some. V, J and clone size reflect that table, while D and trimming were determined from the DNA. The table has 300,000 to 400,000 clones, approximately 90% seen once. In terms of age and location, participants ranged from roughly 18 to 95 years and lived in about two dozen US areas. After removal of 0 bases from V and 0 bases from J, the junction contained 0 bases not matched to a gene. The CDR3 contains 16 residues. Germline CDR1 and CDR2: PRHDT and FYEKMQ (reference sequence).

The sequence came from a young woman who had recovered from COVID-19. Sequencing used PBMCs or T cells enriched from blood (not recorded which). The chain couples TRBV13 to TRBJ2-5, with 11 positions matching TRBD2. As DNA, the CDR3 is TGTGCCAGCAGCTTAGGGACTAGCGGGAACCAAGAGACCCAGTACTTC. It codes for CASSLGTSGNQETQYF.